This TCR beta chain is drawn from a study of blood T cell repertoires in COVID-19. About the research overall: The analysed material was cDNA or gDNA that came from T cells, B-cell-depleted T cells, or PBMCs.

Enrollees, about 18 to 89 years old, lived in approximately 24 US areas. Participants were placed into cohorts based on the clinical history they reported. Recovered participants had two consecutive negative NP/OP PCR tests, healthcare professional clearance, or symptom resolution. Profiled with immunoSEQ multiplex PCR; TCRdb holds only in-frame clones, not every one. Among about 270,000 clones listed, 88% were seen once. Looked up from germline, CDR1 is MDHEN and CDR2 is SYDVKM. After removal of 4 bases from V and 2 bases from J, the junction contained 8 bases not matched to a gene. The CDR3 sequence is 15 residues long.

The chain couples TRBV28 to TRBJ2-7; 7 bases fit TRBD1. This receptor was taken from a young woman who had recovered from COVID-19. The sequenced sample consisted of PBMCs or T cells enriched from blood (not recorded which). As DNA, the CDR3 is TGTGCCAGCAGTTCCCAACAGGGGCTGGCCTACGAGCAGTACTTC. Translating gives CASSSQQGLAYEQYF.